Following are 16 T cell receptor beta chains from one sample sequenced in a study of patients and donors after allogeneic stem cell transplantation. Using its own MiXCR run on the RT-PCR reads, TCRdb lists one record per CDR3 protein. The sample holds about 960,000 distinct CDR3 sequences, approximately 18% seen once. The specimen was blood, either unsorted or a sorted T cell fraction (not recorded which). The source of these receptors is a human donor who was either an allogeneic HSCT recipient or a stem cell or donor lymphocyte infusion donor (not recorded which). It is not recorded whose cells these are; they may come from a transplant donor.

This clonotype was seen a handful of times. DNA for the CDR3: TGCAGTGCCATAAGGACAGGGACCACCTTC. Encoded protein: CSAIRTGTTF. This rearrangement joins TRBV20-1 to TRBJ1-2; TRBD1 matches 8 bases. V gave up 6 bases and J gave up 13 bases; unmatched junction bases: 7. CDR1 is DFQATT and CDR2 is SNEGSKA in the germline V gene (reference sequence). This CDR3 contains 10 residues.

This clonotype was seen many times. The rearrangement uses TRBV12-3 or TRBV12-4 and TRBJ1-2; the match to TRBD1 covers 9 bases. The J segment lost 2 bases and the V segment lost 4 bases, leaving 5 bases of the junction unmatched. The CDR3 is 15 residues long. As DNA, the CDR3 is TGTGCCAGCAGTTCAACAGGGGGCGTAAACTATGGCTACACCTTC. This translates into CASSSTGGVNYGYTF.

Many counts were recorded for this clonotype. The chain links TRBV12-3 or TRBV12-4 to TRBJ1-6; D is uncertain. V dropped 3 bases and J dropped 9 bases, with 6 bases sitting between them. The CDR3 contains 12 residues. Written as DNA, the CDR3 is TGTGCCAGCAGTTTCGTTCCTTCACCCCTCCACTTT. As protein: CASSFVPSPLHF.

This clonotype was found many times. This chain uses TRBV14 with TRBJ2-1; 7 bases line up with TRBD2. The CDR3 totals 15 residues. Germline V gene data show CDR1 as SGHDN and CDR2 as FVKESK. V shed 4 bases, J shed 3 bases, and the junction held 6 bases outside the gene matches. CDR3 region: CASSPSGVSYNEQFF. CDR3 DNA sequence: TGTGCCAGCAGCCCGAGCGGGGTGAGCTACAATGAGCAGTTCTTC.

This clonotype was seen only a few times. The rearrangement joins TRBV6-5 to TRBJ1-2, with 9 bases matching TRBD1. There are 15 residues in the CDR3. CDR1 and CDR2 from the germline V gene are MNHEY and SVGAGI. V was pared by 2 bases and J by 2 bases, with 3 bases of the junction left unmatched. The CDR3 here is CASSYVTGGNYGYTF. In DNA, the CDR3 is TGTGCCAGCAGTTACGTTACAGGGGGCAACTATGGCTACACCTTC.

In this sample, this clonotype turned up many times. The rearrangement links TRBV24-1 to TRBJ2-5; D is perhaps TRBD1 (6 bases). This CDR3 is 11 amino acids long. V was pared by 9 bases and J by 5 bases, with 9 bases between. Germline assignment: CDR1 KGHDR and CDR2 SFDVKD. The CDR3 here is CATARGETQYF. CDR3 nucleotide sequence: TGTGCCACCGCAAGGGGGGAGACCCAGTACTTC.

This clonotype was seen a few times. The V and J genes are TRBV7-9 and TRBJ1-2; maybe TRBD1 (5 bases). Germline lookup yields CDR1 SEHNR and CDR2 FQNEAQ (reference sequence). The CDR3 runs 13 residues. V shed 5 bases and J shed 4 bases, with 11 bases lying between them. In nucleotides, the CDR3 is TGTGCCAGCAGCCAGGGTTCGGCCTATGGCTACACCTTC. This translates into CASSQGSAYGYTF.

The chain has TRBV7-2 and TRBJ1-1; D is possibly TRBD1 (5 bases). V was trimmed by 7 bases and J by 1 base, leaving 13 bases between them. The CDR3 sequence is 14 residues long. Germline CDR1 is SGHTA and CDR2 is FQGNSA. The CDR3 is CASTPPGRNTEAFF. The CDR3 bases are TGTGCCAGCACCCCCCCAGGGAGGAACACTGAAGCTTTCTTT.

This clonotype was found a few times. The rearrangement links TRBV4-3 to TRBJ1-4, with TRBD1 as a possible D gene (5 bases). Deletions cut 0 bases from V and 7 bases from J, with 9 bases between. Germline CDR1 LGHNA, CDR2 YSLEER. The CDR3 loop spans 14 amino acids. The CDR3 spells CASSQDRRGEKLFF. The DNA for the CDR3 is TGCGCCAGCAGCCAAGATCGGAGGGGTGAAAAACTGTTTTTT.

V and J are TRBV28 and TRBJ2-5; 10 nucleotides line up with TRBD2. This CDR3 spans 16 amino acids. The V and J ends lost 5 bases and 3 bases, in that order; junction bases with no gene match: 9. Per the germline V gene, CDR1 is MDHEN and CDR2 is SYDVKM. CDR3 sequence (DNA): TGTGCCAGCAGTCTCATCCAGCGGGGGGGAAAAGAGACCCAGTACTTC. Translating gives CASSLIQRGGKETQYF.

This clonotype was counted many times. The V call is TRBV12-3 or TRBV12-4, the J call TRBJ1-1, with D unresolved. Trimming took off 1 base at V and 5 bases at J, with 8 bases between the two ends. This CDR3 is 13 amino acids long. The DNA for the CDR3 is TGTGCCAGCAGTTTAGAGGGCCTGACTGAAGCTTTCTTT. Protein sequence: CASSLEGLTEAFF.

The V and J genes are TRBV28 and TRBJ1-2; no clear D gene. Germline CDR1 reads MDHEN; CDR2 reads SYDVKM. The CDR3 length is 16 residues. V was shortened by 6 bases and J by 1 base, with 18 bases between the two germline ends. CDR3 nucleotides: TGTGCCAGCAGCTATCGGCGGATTTCCCGTAACTATGGCTACACCTTC. It translates to CASSYRRISRNYGYTF.

This clonotype was detected ten times or more. This chain links TRBV7-9 with TRBJ1-2, with D perhaps matching TRBD1 (5 bases). Germline V lookup: CDR1 SEHNR, CDR2 FQNEAQ (reference sequence). Trimming stripped 1 base from V and 2 bases from J, with 11 bases between. There are 15 residues in the CDR3. CDR3 in DNA: TGTGCCAGCAGCTTAGATCAGGGAGAAAACTATGGCTACACCTTC. It specifies CASSLDQGENYGYTF.

This rearrangement joins TRBV6-1 to TRBJ1-1; no definite D call. Trimming removed 6 bases at V and 0 bases at J, with 11 bases between. The CDR3 spans 14 residues. Per germline, CDR1 MNHNS and CDR2 SASEGT. For the CDR3, the DNA is TGTGCCAGCAGGATCACGCGAATGAACACTGAAGCTTTCTTT. Translation gives CASRITRMNTEAFF.

This clonotype has more than one count but fewer than ten. This chain links TRBV4-3 with TRBJ1-5; TRBD1 agrees at 7 bases. Trimming removed 1 base from V and 6 bases from J; junction bases left unmatched: 3. CDR1 is LGHNA, CDR2 YSLEER, per germline. The CDR3 consists of 14 residues. The CDR3 reads CASSQGQGLQPQHF. The CDR3 nucleotides read TGCGCCAGCAGCCAAGGACAGGGACTTCAGCCCCAGCATTTT.

The rearrangement uses TRBV6-1 and TRBJ1-3; D not certain. Germline CDR1 is MNHNS and CDR2 is SASEGT. The CDR3 is 13 residues long. The ends were cut back, 9 bases at V and 0 bases at J, with 9 bases in the middle. This CDR3 is CASYSGSGNTIYF. The CDR3 DNA reads TGTGCCAGTTACAGCGGCTCTGGAAACACCATATATTTT.